This T cell receptor beta chain is drawn from a study of cytomegalovirus exposure and HLA in healthy donors. As for the study in general: Most genotyped donors, approximately 81% of more than 300, had Caucasian-associated genetic ancestry. General observations from the study: V segments that were indistinguishable, TRBV6-2 and TRBV6-3 among them, were omitted from analysis. Later on, an analysis tied 15,000 to 20,000 TCR beta sequences to HLA alleles at 0.05 false discovery rate.

With 60 Vbeta and 13 Jbeta primers, the PCR was carried out. TCRdb's table, derived via immunoSEQ multiplex PCR, lists solely in-frame clones and lacks some. Among more than 100,000 clones listed, 77% were seen once. For this clone: As yet, its antigen is unknown.

The germline gives CDR1 SGDLS, CDR2 YYNGEE. After removal of 5 bases from V and 0 bases from J, the junction contained 9 bases not matched to a gene. The CDR3 consists of 16 residues. The source is a woman in her sixties in good health and CMV-seronegative. The chain combines TRBV9 with TRBJ2-3, with 7 bases fitting TRBD2. The sequencing input was PBMCs. For the CDR3, the DNA is TGTGCCAGCAGTGTCGGACTAGAGCCTAGCACAGATACGCAGTATTTT. The encoded protein is CASSVGLEPSTDTQYF.